These 17 T cell receptor beta chains were sequenced from one sample in a study of T cell responses to AZD1222 COVID-19 vaccine (dated by TCRdb to the early 2020s). The time point label, as the study defines it: baseline before first vaccination. The receptor library was made with the immunoSEQ multiplex PCR assay. The table was pulled from immuneACCESS by TCRdb, which kept in-frame rearrangements only. Such tables lose some clones; where checked, under half of the loss comes from unresolved V genes, and the rest has no known cause. Within this sample are 150,000 to 200,000 clones, with 94% of them counted one time only. In total, the top ten clones hold about 0.6% of the sample. This specimen was peripheral blood, taken on day 0 of AZD1222 vaccination. These receptors were taken from an adult in good health.

The chain combines TRBV10-3 with TRBJ2-1; D gene ambiguous. The CDR3 totals 13 residues. From germline, CDR1 is ENHRY and CDR2 SYGVKD. Between the trimmed V and J ends, which lost 9 bases and 7 bases, there was a span of 16 bases. Here the CDR3 DNA reads TGTGCCATTGGCGGTGCCATGGGTAATGAGCAGTTCTTC. Encoded protein: CAIGGAMGNEQFF.

This clone has only one observation. This sequence joins TRBV12-3 or TRBV12-4 and TRBJ1-2; D not resolved. The CDR3 has 11 residues. V lost 7 bases to trimming and J lost 4 bases, with 7 bases between them. CDR3 in amino acids: CASTTSYGYTF. CDR3 sequence (DNA): TGTGCCAGCACGACGTCCTATGGCTACACCTTC.

This rearrangement joins TRBV7-2 to TRBJ2-7; D might be TRBD1 or TRBD2, each matching 6 bases. V was shortened by 7 bases and J by 4 bases, with 20 bases between the two germline ends. Germline loops: CDR1 SGHTA, CDR2 FQGNSA. The CDR3 runs to 15 residues. CDR3 region: CASNPTGRSRYEQYF. As DNA, the CDR3 is TGTGCCAGCAACCCAACAGGGAGGTCACGGTACGAGCAGTACTTC.

This clone was observed a single time. The V and J genes are TRBV5-1 and TRBJ2-3; the match to TRBD1 covers 10 bases. CDR1 is SGHRS and CDR2 is YFSETQ in the germline V gene. With 2 bases clipped from V and 5 bases from J, the junction kept 8 bases outside the gene matches. This CDR3 is 16 amino acids long. CDR3 bases: TGCGCCAGCAGCTTCACAAGACAGGGGGCCGGAGATACGCAGTATTTT. It yields the protein CASSFTRQGAGDTQYF.

The V gene is TRBV25-1, the J gene TRBJ1-2; 8 nucleotides match TRBD1. The germline CDR1 and CDR2 sequences are MGHDK and SYGVNS. Losses at the gene ends were 3 bases for V and 3 bases for J; bases not matched to a gene: 3. CDR3 length: 14 amino acids. CDR3 in amino acids: CASSDQDRDYGYTF. CDR3 in DNA: TGTGCCAGCAGTGACCAGGACAGGGACTATGGCTACACCTTC.

The V call is TRBV3-1 (or the pseudogene TRBV3-2), the J call TRBJ2-7, with TRBD2 as a possible D gene (5 bases). Germline V gene lookup returns CDR1 LGHDT and CDR2 YNNKEL (reference sequence). The length of the CDR3 is 14 residues. The V gene lost 4 bases and the J gene lost 2 bases, with 12 bases spanning the gap. The CDR3 DNA follows: TGTGCCAGCAGCCCTGCGCAGCGGACCTACGAGCAGTACTTC. Its translation: CASSPAQRTYEQYF.

This sequence joins TRBV4-2 and TRBJ1-3, with D unresolved. The germline V and J ends were trimmed by 4 bases and 1 base, with 11 bases remaining between them. CDR3 length: 15 residues. The germline gives CDR1 LGHNA, CDR2 YNFKEQ. Written as DNA, the CDR3 is TGTGCCAGCAGCCCCACATCTGGGTCTGGAAACACCATATATTTT. Translating gives CASSPTSGSGNTIYF.

The chain joins TRBV19 to TRBJ1-4; D gene uncertain. Trimming shortened V by 8 bases and J by 4 bases, and 14 bases separated the two germline ends. The CDR3 has 14 residues. CDR1 is LNHDA, CDR2 SQIVND, per germline (reference sequence). The CDR3 region is CASGPGRYNEKLFF. CDR3 sequence (DNA): TGTGCCAGTGGCCCGGGCAGGTATAATGAAAAACTGTTTTTT.

This clone is a singleton in its sample. The V call is TRBV6-5, the J call TRBJ2-7, with 7 bases lining up with TRBD2. CDR1 is MNHEY, CDR2 SVGAGI, per germline. Losses at the gene ends were 6 bases for V and 2 bases for J; bases not matched to a gene: 7. CDR3 length equals 14 residues. The CDR3 nucleotides read TGTGCCAGCAGATCAACCGGGACTACCTACGAGCAGTACTTC. Amino acid sequence: CASRSTGTTYEQYF.

The chain links TRBV7-9 to TRBJ1-2, with D hard to call. The CDR3 covers 12 residues. V was pared by 5 bases and J by 8 bases, with 12 bases between. The germline CDR1 and CDR2 sequences are SEHNR and FQNEAQ (reference sequence). The CDR3 DNA follows: TGTGCCAGCAGCGGTCGGCAGGACGGCTACACCTTC. Residues: CASSGRQDGYTF.

This chain links TRBV5-4 with TRBJ2-3; D gene ambiguous. The CDR3 spans 14 residues. V was trimmed by 4 bases and J by 0 bases, leaving 9 bases between them. The germline V gene has CDR1 SGHNT and CDR2 YYREEE (reference sequence). Here the CDR3 reads CASSLSASTDTQYF. In DNA, the CDR3 is TGTGCCAGCAGCCTGTCGGCTAGCACAGATACGCAGTATTTT. Full variable domain (outside the CDR3, taken from reference TRBV5-4 and TRBJ2-3): ETGVTQSPTHLIKTRGQQVTLRCSSQSGHNTVSWYQQALGQGPQFIFQYYREEENGRGNFPPRFSGLQFPNYSSELNVNALELDDSALYLCASSLSASTDTQYFGPGTRLTVL.

The chain employs TRBV5-4 and TRBJ2-3; D gene unclear. V was cut by 2 bases and J by 0 bases, with 10 bases left in between. The V gene's germline CDR1 is SGHNT and CDR2 YYREEE (reference sequence). CDR3 length: 15 amino acids. The CDR3 bases are TGTGCCAGCAGCTTCGGTATGGGCAGCACAGATACGCAGTATTTT. It specifies CASSFGMGSTDTQYF. The whole variable domain, filled in from reference TRBV5-4 and TRBJ2-3, reads ETGVTQSPTHLIKTRGQQVTLRCSSQSGHNTVSWYQQALGQGPQFIFQYYREEENGRGNFPPRFSGLQFPNYSSELNVNALELDDSALYLCASSFGMGSTDTQYFGPGTRLTVL.

This chain connects TRBV4-2 to TRBJ2-7; D remains ambiguous. This CDR3 region has 13 residues. Germline V gene sequence: CDR1 LGHNA, CDR2 YNFKEQ. Trimming removed 1 base from V and 3 bases from J, with 7 bases in between. This CDR3 reads CASSQGAFYEQYF. CDR3 sequence (DNA): TGTGCCAGCAGCCAAGGGGCGTTCTACGAGCAGTACTTC.

The J gene is TRBJ2-5, the V gene TRBV6-5; 7 bases map to TRBD2. The CDR3 extends over 13 amino acids. J lost 5 bases, V lost 6 bases, and 6 bases had no gene match. Germline V gene sequence: CDR1 MNHEY, CDR2 SVGAGI. CDR3 in DNA: TGTGCCAGCAGGGGCGGGAGTGGCGAGACCCAGTACTTC. Amino acid sequence: CASRGGSGETQYF.

The chain joins TRBV28 to TRBJ2-7; TRBD2 agrees at 11 bases. The V and J ends lost 6 bases and 7 bases, in that order; junction bases with no gene match: 2. The CDR3 is 12 amino acids. Germline V CDR1 and CDR2: MDHEN, SYDVKM. The CDR3 bases are TGTGCCAGCAGGAGACTAGCGGGAGAGCAGTACTTC. This encodes CASRRLAGEQYF.

This clone was seen just once. The V and J genes are TRBV10-3 and TRBJ2-3; TRBD2 matches at 11 bases. The V gene's germline CDR1 is ENHRY and CDR2 SYGVKD. Losses at the gene ends were 6 bases for V and 3 bases for J; bases not matched to a gene: 5. The CDR3 covers 15 residues. CDR3 sequence reads: CAISGSGRATDTQYF. CDR3 nucleotide sequence: TGTGCCATCAGCGGTAGCGGGAGGGCAACAGATACGCAGTATTTT.

Worth noting for this clone: At one end, the junction sequence differs from germline, possibly due to a read error. CDR3 sequence (DNA): TGTGCCAGCAGGGAAGTTAGAGCCCAGCATTTT. The encoded protein is CASREVRAQHF. The rearrangement links TRBV6-1 to TRBJ1-5; D unresolved. Germline loops: CDR1 MNHNS, CDR2 SASEGT. The CDR3 consists of 11 residues.